The clone carrying this T cell receptor beta chain was found a few times. In the original processing: How many nucleated cells were present was estimated from reference gene primer amplification. Clones were read by immunoSEQ multiplex PCR, and TCRdb kept only the in-frame ones, dropping some. That table furnishes V, J and clone size, whereas the DNA furnished D and trimming. The table shows around 99,000 clones, with 65% to 80% occurring only once. This record comes from a study of blood T cell repertoires in COVID-19. The TCR was taken from a man between 70 and 80 years old with acute or convalescent COVID-19. Source material: peripheral blood.

The CDR3 bases are TGCGCCAGCAGCTTGGGGGACTTGGCCTACGAGCAGTACTTC. This gives the protein CASSLGDLAYEQYF. The chain employs TRBV5-1 and TRBJ2-7; perhaps TRBD2 as D (6 bases). V was trimmed by 0 bases and J by 2 bases, leaving 9 bases between them. The CDR3 consists of 14 residues. CDR1 is SGHRS and CDR2 is YFSETQ in the germline V gene.